The present entry profiles one TCR beta chain with its context. Its cognate antigen has yet to be identified. Per-base quality was not reported, and no clone a single base away is much larger than it. The method behind the library was the immunoSEQ multiplex PCR assay. The multiplex PCR relied on a mix of 60 forward primers for TCR Vbeta segments and 13 reverse primers for TCR Jbeta segments. A multiplex PCR assay on genomic DNA amplified the CDR3 region of rearranged TCR beta genes. On the Illumina HiSeq System, the amplified TCR beta libraries were sequenced as 87-base-pair reads. Per the original workflow: A later analysis counted about 80 million unique TCR beta chains across the 666 repertoires, and around 12 million of these chains were shared by at least two donors. A nearest-neighbor algorithm error-corrected the raw reads and collapsed the reads into unique sequences, merging closely related sequences to remove PCR and sequencing errors. V, D and J gene segments were assigned by aligning CDR3 sequences to IMGT reference sequences. For a sequence to be retained, at least a six-nucleotide match to both a V gene segment and a J gene segment was required. A rearrangement was called productive if the CDR3 had no stop codons and remained in frame with V and J, and every other rearrangement was called non-productive. Following IMGT convention, CDR3 was defined as the stretch from the second conserved V-encoded cysteine to the conserved J-encoded phenylalanine. The earlier analysis of about 560 of the donors excluded any sequence lacking an unambiguous match to a single V gene segment. In an earlier analysis of 587 of the donors, V segments were called functional above 56.7% productive rearrangements and were called segregating when the between-donor standard deviation exceeded 5%. A statistical classification framework was built for diagnosing cytomegalovirus status from the catalog of TCR beta chain sequences. A later analysis assigned V and J genes by comparing TCR nucleotide sequences with IMGT/GENE-DB human TR gene sequences. In a later analysis, CDR3 sequences and most-parsimonious VDJ recombination scenarios were assigned using the TCRdist pipeline. A later analysis defined each TCR beta chain by its CDR3 amino acid sequence plus V-gene family, and excluded reads lacking a unique V-gene family. In a later analysis, fewer than 600 highly shared, low-generation-probability nucleotide sequences were removed to address suspected cross-contamination and a sequencing artifact. In a later analysis, a clonal expansion index for each public chain was calculated from normalized within-repertoire ranks of inferred template counts. In a later analysis, generation probabilities were computed using a VDJ recombination model fitted to out-of-frame rearrangements, and the results were checked against IGoR. In a later analysis, hypergeometric tests were used to score TCR-TCR, TCR-HLA and TCR-CMV co-occurrence, with a repertoire-size bias correction applied to TCR pairs. A later analysis estimated false discovery rates by permuting HLA or CMV assignments 20 times. In a later analysis, co-occurring TCRs were grouped with DBSCAN, and TCRdist sequence similarity was added when clustering was performed within HLA-allele-positive subsets. Co-occurrence clustering excluded repertoires with fewer than 30,000 or more than 120,000 public chains, plus five with anomalous nucleotide sharing. The clones in this table, taken by TCRdb from immuneACCESS, are in-frame only. Not every clone is retained; where verified, under half of the shortfall comes from an unresolved V gene, and the cause of the rest is unknown. That table furnishes V, J and clone size, whereas the DNA furnished D and trimming. The sample table records about 130,000 clones; 74% of these occur just once. The ten biggest clones cover 4.3% of the sample.

This entry comes from a study of cytomegalovirus exposure and HLA in healthy donors (dated by TCRdb to 2015 to 2018). The study in broad terms: An earlier analysis of roughly 500 of the donors reported approximately 260 Gb of sequence data and 100 million to 120 million unique TCR beta sequences obtained from some 170 million T cells. Class I and class II HLA loci were covered by the typing at four-digit resolution. An earlier analysis of roughly 600 of the donors used high-throughput TCR beta sequencing to judge whether each TCR beta V gene segment behaved as functional or pseudogenic. The study combined high-throughput TCR immunosequencing, statistical association of individual TCRs with disease status, and machine learning to predict cytomegalovirus infection status. On average, 235,054 unique TCR beta nucleotide sequences were sequenced per donor among 398 genotyped donors of the cohort, with 15% to 20% of those sequences being non-productive. In addition to the first cohort of about 650 subjects, a separate validation cohort of 120 different subjects was used. Donor age, sex, ethnicity and CMV serostatus were compiled together with the repertoire data. A later genetic analysis took genome-wide SNP genotypes for about 55% of the roughly 700 donors and used that subset as a discovery cohort. The study profiled the T cell repertoires of hundreds of subjects by immunosequencing and related them to cytomegalovirus serostatus. An early release covering 550 to 700 HLA-typed donors comprised around 300 gigabases of sequencing data and around 80 million unique TCR sequences. Of the roughly 410 genotyped donors, more than 75% were placed in the genetic ancestry cluster associated with self-reported Caucasian donors. The study was designed to test whether signatures of past pathogen exposure could be identified by cataloging public T cell receptors. A few DR-DQ haplotypes were treated as single units for association and clustering because of strong linkage in the cohort. To study patterns of TCR occurrence, a later analysis re-analyzed previously published TCR beta repertoires from around 670 donors and added high-resolution HLA genotyping. In the later analysis, no new phenotypic data were used to find candidate immune exposures; instead, reliance was placed on TCR beta sequences and their occurrence across donors. All discovery cohort repertoires had been generated using a single sequencing platform. Typing coverage differed by locus: A, B, C, DRB1 and DQB1 were typed in roughly 620-640 donors, DQA1 in approximately 520, DPA1 in around 600, and DPB1 in 450 to 490. Here is what the overall study found, with its caveats: A cluster of highly shared sequence variants was judged likely to represent a technical artifact of the sequencing pipeline. Most TCR sequences were observed very rarely across donors, whereas some public TCRs were present in many individuals. A few of the identified cytomegalovirus-associated TCR beta chains were confirmed in vitro to be specific for cytomegalovirus antigens. When HLA alleles, especially DR and DQ, strongly co-occurred, TCR associations were difficult to assign to individual alleles. A further reported finding was that TCR beta sequences accurately predicted the HLA-A and HLA-B alleles for most subjects in the first cohort. In both the original and validation cohorts, the classifier was reported to diagnose cytomegalovirus status with high specificity and sensitivity. Some IMGT-functional V segments, including TRBV6-2 and TRBV6-3, could not be distinguished by the 87-base-pair reads and were therefore excluded. A later analysis found that most CMV-associated TCR beta chains appeared HLA-restricted, with HLA associations seemingly driven largely by CMV exposure. Correlated functional status among segregating V segments might be attributable to linkage disequilibrium, but an unknown experimental factor could not be ruled out. For the cohort, immune exposure information was limited to CMV serostatus. In a later analysis, around 17,000 TCR beta sequences were associated with specific HLA alleles at a false discovery rate of 0.05. A later genetic analysis reported fewer N-insertions in productive TCRs among donors in an Asian-associated ancestry cluster than the approximately 670-donor mean. In a later analysis, several top co-occurrence clusters were reported to appear linked to parvovirus B19, influenza, CMV and Epstein-Barr virus. Broadly in line with IMGT annotations, most TCR beta V segments showed up in productive rearrangements about 87% or about 30% of the time in an earlier analysis of approximately 640 of the donors. HLA typing was unavailable for some donors at each locus, so association tests used only the typed subset. Because counts were too low, seventeen rarely observed V segments, including chromosome 9 orphons, were excluded from the earlier analysis of around 640 of the donors. In this cohort, only TCR beta chains were sequenced, and detectable features were limited by the absence of alpha or paired-chain data. In a later analysis, HLA-associated TCR beta chains showed more clonal expansion and lower generation probabilities than non-associated chains that were equally common. In a later genetic analysis, a missense DCLRE1C variant was associated with V-gene and J-gene trimming of TCR beta chains, and the association was replicated in an independent cohort. In a later analysis, TCR association rates were found to vary across HLA loci, with the most associated TCRs seen for DRB1 alleles and the fewest for HLA-C alleles. Sequencing depth was assumed to be roughly uniform across donors in the presence/absence analyses, though that assumption may not hold. The authors suggested that the approach could potentially be extended to other disease states and immunological phenotypes. The study listed over 150 TCR beta chains as associated with cytomegalovirus.

The cohort comprised 710 or so healthy bone marrow donors. At the time of sampling, every cohort member was nominally healthy, though immune exposures that went unrecorded were likely present. The donor was CMV seropositive and was included in the group of almost 300 seropositive cohort members. A peripheral blood sample was collected from each donor, and TCR beta sequencing was performed on peripheral blood mononuclear cells. Genomic DNA was extracted from the blood cell samples with the Qiagen DNeasy Blood Extraction Kit. The junction shows trimming of 4 bases on V and 4 bases on J, and the gene matches do not reach 3 bases of it. From its cysteine to its phenylalanine, the CDR3 spans 15 amino acids. Kept here is only the CDR3 DNA, which spans 45 bases and is read in frame from base 1. CDR1 and CDR2 are read off the germline V gene as LGHNA and YSLEER.

This clonotype originated in a man aged 18-30 years in good health and CMV-seropositive. Sequenced input: PBMCs. The rearrangement joined TRBV4-3 to TRBJ2-1; TRBD2 agrees with 11 junctional bases. The sequenced DNA is TGCGCCAGCAGCCCTCGACTAGCGGGGTACAATGAGCAGTTCTTC. It is translated as CASSPRLAGYNEQFF.